The present entry profiles one T cell receptor (beta chain) with its context. Some clones are missing from TCRdb's copy, which holds only in-frame ones; the method was immunoSEQ multiplex PCR. The sample includes fewer than 75,000 clones, roughly nine tenths of them seen just once. The data are from a study of T cell changes during pregnancy in multiple sclerosis. This CDR3 has 15 amino acids. Germline assignment: CDR1 SGHTA and CDR2 FQGNSA. The V and J ends lost 1 base and 3 bases, in that order; junction bases with no gene match: 5. The genes are TRBV7-2 and TRBJ1-1; 7 nucleotides match TRBD1. Sample: peripheral blood, taken in the second trimester of pregnancy. The TCR was taken from a female donor with multiple sclerosis, enrolled in a pregnancy study. The CDR3: CASSLGGGGDTEAFF. CDR3 nucleotides: TGTGCCAGCAGCTTAGGAGGGGGCGGGGACACTGAAGCTTTCTTT.